The sample holds a few counts of the clone carrying this T cell receptor (beta chain). Antigen: not known. At one end, the junction sequence differs from germline, possibly due to a read error. These data come from a study of early T cells in non-severe SARS-CoV-2 infection. Study-wide context: Unpaired chains resulted from sequencing bulk RNA of unsorted whole blood.

The CDR3 loop spans 13 amino acids. Germline V gives CDR1 SGHAT, CDR2 FQNNGV. Study-wide results and limits: Private and CD4 specificities were missed by VDJdb matching, skewed to anti-spike CD8.

As part of library construction, unique molecular identifiers were attached to individual cDNA molecules. From the 5' RACE reads, TCRdb called clonotypes with MiXCR, one entry per CDR3 protein. This table has roughly 93,000 distinct CDR3 sequences, more than 9.5% appearing once. This sequence joins TRBV11-2 and TRBJ1-1, with TRBD1 as a possible D gene (5 bases). The sequenced sample consisted of whole blood. The receptor's source is an adult who was a healthcare worker with PCR-confirmed SARS-CoV-2 infection or an uninfected control (not recorded which). CDR3 loop: CASSLARGTEVFF. CDR3 nucleotides: TGTGCCAGCAGCTTAGCTCGGGGCACTGAAGTTTTCTTT.